The clone carrying this T cell receptor (beta chain) showed up many times. Its cognate antigen is unknown. It was with unique molecular identifiers that the TCRbeta library was prepared. Using its own MiXCR run on the PCR reads, TCRdb lists one record per CDR3 protein. The repertoire includes roughly 200,000 distinct CDR3 sequences, roughly a tenth of them detected once, and approximately 30% sits in the top ten. The germline CDR1 and CDR2 sequences are DFQATT and SNEGSKA (reference sequence). V gave up 0 bases and J gave up 2 bases, with 11 bases separating them. CDR3 length: 14 amino acids. These data originate in a study of T-cell reconstitution after alpha-beta-depleted transplantation in children. The study's findings and limits: The high TCRbeta diversity at day 60 in some patients came from surviving recipient T cells and thymic progenitors.

The chain carries TRBV20-1 and TRBJ2-7; a weak D match, TRBD2 (7 bases). The sequence derives from a child under two years old with acute myeloid leukemia, due to receive a stem cell transplant. Material: PBMCs, obtained before TCRalphabeta/CD19-depleted stem cell transplant. CDR3 region: CSARDRGATYEQYF. The CDR3 DNA is TGCAGTGCTAGAGATCGGGGGGCCACCTACGAGCAGTACTTC.